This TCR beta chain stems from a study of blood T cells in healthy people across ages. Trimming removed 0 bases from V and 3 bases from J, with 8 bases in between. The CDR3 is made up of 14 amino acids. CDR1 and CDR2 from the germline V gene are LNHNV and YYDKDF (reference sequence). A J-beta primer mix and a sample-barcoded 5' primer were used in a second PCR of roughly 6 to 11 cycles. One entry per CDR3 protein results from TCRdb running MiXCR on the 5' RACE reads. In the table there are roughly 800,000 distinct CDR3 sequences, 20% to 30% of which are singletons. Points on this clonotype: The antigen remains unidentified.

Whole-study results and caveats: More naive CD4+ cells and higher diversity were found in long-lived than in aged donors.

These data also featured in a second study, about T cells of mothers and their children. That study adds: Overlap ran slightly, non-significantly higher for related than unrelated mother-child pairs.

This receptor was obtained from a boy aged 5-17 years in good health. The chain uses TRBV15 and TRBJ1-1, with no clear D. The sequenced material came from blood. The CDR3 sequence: CATSRDRADTEAFF. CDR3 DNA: TGTGCCACCAGCAGAGATCGGGCAGACACTGAAGCTTTCTTT.